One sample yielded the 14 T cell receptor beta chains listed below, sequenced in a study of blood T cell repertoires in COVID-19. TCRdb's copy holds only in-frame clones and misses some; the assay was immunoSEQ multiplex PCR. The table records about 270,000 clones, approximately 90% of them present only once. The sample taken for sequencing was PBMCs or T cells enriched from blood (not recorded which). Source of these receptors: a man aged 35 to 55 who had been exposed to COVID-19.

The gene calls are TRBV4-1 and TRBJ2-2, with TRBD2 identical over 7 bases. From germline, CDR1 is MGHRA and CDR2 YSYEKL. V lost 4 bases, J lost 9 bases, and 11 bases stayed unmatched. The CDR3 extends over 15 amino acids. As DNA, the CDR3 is TGCGCCAGCAGCCCAGGACTAGAGGTTGGGCGGGAGCTGTTTTTT. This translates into CASSPGLEVGRELFF.

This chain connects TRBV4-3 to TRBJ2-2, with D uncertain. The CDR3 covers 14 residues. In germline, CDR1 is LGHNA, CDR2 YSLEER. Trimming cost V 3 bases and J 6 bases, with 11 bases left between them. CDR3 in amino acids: CASSQGPSPGELFF. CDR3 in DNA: TGCGCCAGCAGCCAGGGCCCGTCACCCGGGGAGCTGTTTTTT.

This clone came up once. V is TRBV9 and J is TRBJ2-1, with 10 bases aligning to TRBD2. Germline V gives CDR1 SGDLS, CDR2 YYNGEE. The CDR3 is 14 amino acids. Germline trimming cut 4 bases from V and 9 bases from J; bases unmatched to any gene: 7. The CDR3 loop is CASSSLAGASEQFF. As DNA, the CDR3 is TGTGCCAGCAGCAGCCTAGCGGGAGCGAGTGAGCAGTTCTTC.

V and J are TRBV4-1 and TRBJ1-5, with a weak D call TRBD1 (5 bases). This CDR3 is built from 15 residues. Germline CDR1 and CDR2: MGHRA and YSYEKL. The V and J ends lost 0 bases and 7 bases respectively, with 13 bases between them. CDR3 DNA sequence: TGCGCCAGCAGCCAAGATAGGACCGCAGGGCAGCCCCAGCATTTT. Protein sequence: CASSQDRTAGQPQHF.

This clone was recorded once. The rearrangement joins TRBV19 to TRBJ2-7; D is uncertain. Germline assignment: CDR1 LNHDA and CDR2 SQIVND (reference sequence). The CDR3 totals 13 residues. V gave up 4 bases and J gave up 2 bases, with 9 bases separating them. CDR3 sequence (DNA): TGTGCCAGTAGTACGCCTCAGGCCTACGAGCAGTACTTC. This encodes CASSTPQAYEQYF.

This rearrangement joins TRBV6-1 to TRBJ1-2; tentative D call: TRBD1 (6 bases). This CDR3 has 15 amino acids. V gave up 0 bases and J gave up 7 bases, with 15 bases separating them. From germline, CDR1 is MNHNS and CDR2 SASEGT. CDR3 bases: TGTGCCAGCAGTGAAGCTGGGGACACCGTTATTGGCTACACCTTC. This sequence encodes CASSEAGDTVIGYTF.

The CDR3 nucleotides read TGTGCCAGCAGCGGCCGCGGGGTCTCTGGAAACACCATATATTTT. It encodes CASSGRGVSGNTIYF. The V gene is TRBV6-5, the J gene TRBJ1-3; D gene unclear. The V gene's germline CDR1 is MNHEY and CDR2 SVGAGI. The CDR3 has 15 amino acids. V dropped 6 bases and J dropped 0 bases, with 12 bases sitting between them.

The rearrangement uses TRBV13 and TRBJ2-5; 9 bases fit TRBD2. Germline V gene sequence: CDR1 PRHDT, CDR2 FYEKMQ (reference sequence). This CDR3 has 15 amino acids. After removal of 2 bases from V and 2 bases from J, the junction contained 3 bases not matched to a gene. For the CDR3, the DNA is TGTGCCAGCAGCTTACTAGCGGGGAATCAAGAGACCCAGTACTTC. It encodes CASSLLAGNQETQYF.

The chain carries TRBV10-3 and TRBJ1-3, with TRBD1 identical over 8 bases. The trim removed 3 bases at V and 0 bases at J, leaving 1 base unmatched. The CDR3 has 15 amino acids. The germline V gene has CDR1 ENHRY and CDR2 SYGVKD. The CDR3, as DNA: TGTGCCATCAGTGAAACAGGGGGCTCTGGAAACACCATATATTTT. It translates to CAISETGGSGNTIYF.

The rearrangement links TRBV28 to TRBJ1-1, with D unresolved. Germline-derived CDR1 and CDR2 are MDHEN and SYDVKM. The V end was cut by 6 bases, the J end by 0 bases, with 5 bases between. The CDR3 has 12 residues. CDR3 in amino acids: CASRRVNTEAFF. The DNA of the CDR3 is TGTGCCAGCAGGAGAGTGAACACTGAAGCTTTCTTT. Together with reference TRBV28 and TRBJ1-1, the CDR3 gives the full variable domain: DVKVTQSSRYLVKRTGEKVFLECVQDMDHENMFWYRQDPGLGLRLIYFSYDVKMKEKGDIPEGYSVSREKKERFSLILESASTNQTSMYLCASRRVNTEAFFGQGTRLTVV.

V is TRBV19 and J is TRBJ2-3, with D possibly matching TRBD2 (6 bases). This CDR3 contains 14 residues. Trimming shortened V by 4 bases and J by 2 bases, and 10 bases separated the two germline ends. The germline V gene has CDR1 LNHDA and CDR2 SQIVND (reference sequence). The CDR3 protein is CASSRTKTTDTQYF. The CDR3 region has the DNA TGTGCCAGTAGTAGGACTAAGACCACAGATACGCAGTATTTT.

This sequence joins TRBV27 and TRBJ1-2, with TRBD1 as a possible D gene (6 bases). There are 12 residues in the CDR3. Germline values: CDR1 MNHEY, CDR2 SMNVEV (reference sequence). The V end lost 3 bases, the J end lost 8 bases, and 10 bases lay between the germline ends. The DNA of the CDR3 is TGTGCCAGCAGTTTGTCAGGGGTCGGCTACACCTTC. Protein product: CASSLSGVGYTF.

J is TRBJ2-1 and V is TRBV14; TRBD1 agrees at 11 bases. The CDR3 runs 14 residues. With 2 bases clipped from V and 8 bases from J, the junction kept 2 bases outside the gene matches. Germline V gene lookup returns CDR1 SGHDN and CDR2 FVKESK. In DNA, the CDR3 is TGTGCCAGCAGCCAATGGACAGGGGGCTATGAGCAGTTCTTC. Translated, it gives CASSQWTGGYEQFF.

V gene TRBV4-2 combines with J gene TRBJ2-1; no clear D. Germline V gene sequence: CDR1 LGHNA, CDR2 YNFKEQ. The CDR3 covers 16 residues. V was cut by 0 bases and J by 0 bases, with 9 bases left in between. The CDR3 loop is CASSQDMRVSYNEQFF. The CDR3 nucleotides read TGTGCCAGCAGCCAAGATATGCGCGTCTCCTACAATGAGCAGTTCTTC.